The 23 T cell receptor beta chains in this list originate from one sample, sequenced in a study of T cell responses to AZD1222 COVID-19 vaccine. Only in-frame clones appear in the TCRdb table, and some are missing; sequencing was by immunoSEQ multiplex PCR. The sample shows roughly 97,000 clones, 86% of them seen only once. This specimen consisted of peripheral blood, obtained 28 days after the second dose of the MenACWY control vaccine. These receptors all come from an adult who received the MenACWY meningococcal vaccine as a control.

The V call is TRBV18, the J call TRBJ1-2; D is possibly TRBD1 (5 bases). The CDR3 is 13 residues long. The V gene lost 4 bases and the J gene lost 3 bases, with 9 bases spanning the gap. Germline values: CDR1 KGHSH, CDR2 LQKENI. The CDR3 bases are TGTGCCAGCTCACGGGGGGGTGACTATGGCTACACCTTC. It codes for CASSRGGDYGYTF.

V gene TRBV2 combines with J gene TRBJ1-5; perhaps TRBD1 as D (6 bases). The germline CDR1 and CDR2 sequences are SNHLY and FYNNEI. Deletions cut 7 bases from V and 3 bases from J, with 13 bases between. This CDR3 comprises 14 residues. CDR3 coding DNA: TGTGCCAGCAACGGCCAGGGGCCCAATCAGCCCCAGCATTTT. It yields the protein CASNGQGPNQPQHF.

The V call is TRBV7-9, the J call TRBJ1-1; 8 nucleotides match TRBD1. The J segment lost 3 bases and the V segment lost 5 bases, leaving 8 bases of the junction unmatched. The CDR3 loop spans 15 amino acids. CDR1 is SEHNR and CDR2 is FQNEAQ in the germline V gene (reference sequence). The DNA of the CDR3 is TGTGCCAGCAGCGTAGGTACAGGGGGTTACACTGAAGCTTTCTTT. This gives the protein CASSVGTGGYTEAFF.

This chain connects TRBV7-8 to TRBJ2-2; D is possibly TRBD2 (6 bases). CDR3 length: 16 amino acids. V shed 6 bases and J shed 4 bases, with 18 bases lying between them. Germline values: CDR1 SGHVS, CDR2 FQNEAQ. The CDR3 is CASSPEETSATGELFF. The CDR3 DNA is TGTGCCAGCAGTCCAGAAGAGACTAGTGCCACCGGGGAGCTGTTTTTT. The full variable domain, rest sourced from reference TRBV7-8 and TRBJ2-2, is GAGVSQSPRYKVAKRGQDVALRCDPISGHVSLFWYQQALGQGPEFLTYFQNEAQLDKSGLPSDRFFAERPEGSVSTLKIQRTQQEDSAVYLCASSPEETSATGELFFGEGSRLTVL.

This clone was picked up one time. The rearrangement uses TRBV7-2 and TRBJ2-4, with D possibly being TRBD1 or TRBD2 (5 bases each). CDR1 and CDR2 from the germline V gene are SGHTA and FQGNSA. The CDR3 length is 16 residues. V lost 2 bases and J 7 bases, leaving 18 bases between the germline ends. CDR3 coding DNA: TGTGCCAGCAGCTTATTTACGGGGCTCGTTAGGAACATTCAGTACTTC. Translating it yields CASSLFTGLVRNIQYF.

CDR3 sequence reads: CASSRPGTGVSGANVLTF. CDR3 sequence (DNA): TGTGCCAGTAGTAGACCCGGGACAGGGGTGTCTGGGGCCAACGTCCTGACTTTC. V usage is TRBV19 and J usage is TRBJ2-6; TRBD1 agrees at 10 bases. The germline V gene encodes CDR1 LNHDA and CDR2 SQIVND (reference sequence). Germline trimming cut 4 bases from V and 1 base from J; bases unmatched to any gene: 7. CDR3 length equals 18 residues.

CDR3 nucleotide sequence: TGTGCCAGCAACCCCCCCGACAGAGTGAACACTGAAGCTTTCTTT. Its protein product is CASNPPDRVNTEAFF. The chain carries TRBV6-2 or TRBV6-3 and TRBJ1-1; D may be TRBD1 (5 bases). This CDR3 has 15 amino acids. CDR1 is MNHEY and CDR2 is SVGEGT in the germline V gene. V was pared by 7 bases and J by 0 bases, with 15 bases between.

The rearrangement joins TRBV5-4 to TRBJ2-6, with a possible D match to TRBD1 (6 bases). V was shortened by 3 bases and J by 4 bases, with 14 bases between the two germline ends. CDR1 and CDR2 from the germline V gene are SGHNT and YYREEE (reference sequence). The CDR3 sequence is 16 residues long. This CDR3 reads CASSSKTGGGANVLTF. In DNA form, the CDR3 reads TGTGCCAGCAGCTCTAAGACAGGAGGCGGGGCCAACGTCCTGACTTTC.

This chain links TRBV9 with TRBJ1-2, with 9 nucleotides matching TRBD1. CDR3 length equals 16 residues. From germline, CDR1 is SGDLS and CDR2 YYNGEE. The trim removed 4 bases at V and 8 bases at J, leaving 15 bases unmatched. CDR3 sequence (DNA): TGTGCCAGCAGCCCGAGGGGACAGGGTGCCGCGGGGGGCTACACCTTC. Amino acids: CASSPRGQGAAGGYTF.

This sequence joins TRBV5-1 and TRBJ2-7; D remains unclear. V was cut by 2 bases and J by 1 base, with 7 bases left in between. This CDR3 is 13 amino acids long. The germline CDR1 and CDR2 sequences are SGHRS and YFSETQ. CDR3 DNA: TGCGCCAGCAGCTTCACCGATTCCTACGAGCAGTACTTC. The encoded protein is CASSFTDSYEQYF.

The chain has TRBV5-4 and TRBJ1-2, with TRBD1 identical over 7 bases. CDR1 is SGHNT and CDR2 is YYREEE in the germline V gene (reference sequence). The CDR3 contains 15 residues. V was clipped by 0 bases and J by 4 bases; unmatched bases: 6. CDR3 loop: CASSLATGDSYGYTF. The CDR3 region has the DNA TGTGCCAGCAGCTTGGCCACAGGGGACAGCTATGGCTACACCTTC.

This rearrangement joins TRBV7-2 to TRBJ2-2; 9 nucleotides align to TRBD2. The CDR3 has 16 amino acids. Trimming cost V 6 bases and J 3 bases; bases outside gene matches: 8. Per the germline V gene, CDR1 is SGHTA and CDR2 is FQGNSA. The chain's CDR3 is CASRSTSGGYTGELFF. The CDR3 DNA reads as TGTGCCAGCAGGTCGACTAGCGGCGGTTACACCGGGGAGCTGTTTTTT.

This chain connects TRBV2 to TRBJ1-4; D might be TRBD1 (5 bases). Germline lookup yields CDR1 SNHLY and CDR2 FYNNEI. With 6 bases removed from V and 7 bases from J, the gap between germline ends came to 15 bases. The CDR3 runs 14 residues. CDR3 in amino acids: CASSGGTVTEKLFF. The DNA for the CDR3 is TGTGCCAGCAGCGGCGGGACGGTTACTGAAAAACTGTTTTTT.

The V and J genes are TRBV4-3 and TRBJ1-2; perhaps TRBD1 as D (6 bases). This CDR3 contains 15 residues. CDR1 is LGHNA and CDR2 is YSLEER in the germline V gene. Trimming took off 0 bases at V and 7 bases at J, with 15 bases between the two ends. CDR3 nucleotide sequence: TGCGCCAGCAGCCAAGATGGGGGGCGCTTTCCTGGCTACACCTTC. It encodes CASSQDGGRFPGYTF.

The genes are TRBV7-9 and TRBJ2-1; TRBD1 might be the D (6 bases). Germline CDR1 reads SEHNR; CDR2 reads FQNEAQ (reference sequence). Trimming removed 5 bases from V and 9 bases from J, with 14 bases in between. The CDR3 is 13 residues long. CDR3 nucleotides: TGTGCCAGCAGCCCGAACAGGGTGGGTGAGCAGTTCTTC. This translates into CASSPNRVGEQFF.

This clone has just a few counts. The chain has TRBV7-2 and TRBJ2-1, with D possibly being TRBD1 or TRBD2 (6 bases each). V shed 4 bases and J shed 7 bases, with 23 bases lying between them. This CDR3 has 17 residues. In germline, CDR1 is SGHTA, CDR2 FQGNSA. The CDR3 DNA follows: TGTGCCAGCAGCTCACCCAAGGGGGGACTTCCGAATAATGAGCAGTTCTTC. This codes for CASSSPKGGLPNNEQFF.

This sequence joins TRBV4-3 and TRBJ1-5; 9 positions agree with TRBD1. With 1 base clipped from V and 2 bases from J, the junction kept 9 bases outside the gene matches. Germline V gives CDR1 LGHNA, CDR2 YSLEER. The CDR3 spans 18 residues. In DNA, the CDR3 is TGCGCCAGCAGCCAAGCTTTGGACAGGGGTTGGGGCAATCAGCCCCAGCATTTT. Translating gives CASSQALDRGWGNQPQHF.

Here the CDR3 DNA reads TGCGCCAGCAGCTCCGGACTAGTCACCTACGAGCAGTACTTC. Its translation is CASSSGLVTYEQYF. V and J are TRBV5-1 and TRBJ2-7, with 7 bases aligning to TRBD2. In germline, CDR1 is SGHRS, CDR2 YFSETQ. V gave up 3 bases and J gave up 2 bases; unmatched junction bases: 5. The CDR3 runs 14 residues.

This chain connects TRBV19 to TRBJ2-2; no clear D gene. This CDR3 is built from 14 residues. Per germline, CDR1 LNHDA and CDR2 SQIVND (reference sequence). Trimming cost V 7 bases and J 1 base, with 10 bases left between them. CDR3 sequence (DNA): TGTGCCAGTAAGGGCCAGGTGAACACCGGGGAGCTGTTTTTT. Translated, it gives CASKGQVNTGELFF.

This clone was recorded only once. The gene calls are TRBV28 and TRBJ1-1; TRBD1 is a possible D gene (6 bases). Germline values: CDR1 MDHEN, CDR2 SYDVKM. The V and J ends lost 6 bases and 0 bases respectively, with 11 bases between them. The CDR3 length is 14 residues. The CDR3 DNA sequence: TGTGCCAGCAGGCGACAGGCAATGAACACTGAAGCTTTCTTT. Protein product: CASRRQAMNTEAFF.

The chain's CDR3 is CATSREGTGGTEAFF. CDR3 nucleotides: TGTGCCACCAGCAGAGAAGGGACGGGCGGGACTGAAGCTTTCTTT. This chain uses TRBV15 with TRBJ1-1; D may be TRBD1 (5 bases). Germline CDR1 and CDR2: LNHNV and YYDKDF (reference sequence). V was clipped by 0 bases and J by 5 bases, with 13 bases between them. CDR3 length: 15 residues.

V and J are TRBV9 and TRBJ2-1, with 7 bases aligning to TRBD2. The length of the CDR3 is 16 residues. Trimming cost V 0 bases and J 2 bases; bases outside gene matches: 5. Germline CDR1 reads SGDLS; CDR2 reads YYNGEE. The CDR3 DNA reads TGTGCCAGCAGCGTAGCTGGGAGGGGCGCCTACAATGAGCAGTTCTTC. Translated, it gives CASSVAGRGAYNEQFF.

The chain has TRBV28 and TRBJ2-7; the D gene is possibly TRBD2 (6 bases). The CDR3 contains 14 residues. In germline, CDR1 is MDHEN, CDR2 SYDVKM. Trimming took 4 bases from V and 1 from J, leaving 11 bases between them. CDR3 bases: TGTGCCAGCAGTTGGGAGGACAAATCCTACGAGCAGTACTTC. Residues: CASSWEDKSYEQYF. The whole variable domain, remainder taken from reference TRBV28 and TRBJ2-7, is DVKVTQSSRYLVKRTGEKVFLECVQDMDHENMFWYRQDPGLGLRLIYFSYDVKMKEKGDIPEGYSVSREKKERFSLILESASTNQTSMYLCASSWEDKSYEQYFGPGTRLTVT.